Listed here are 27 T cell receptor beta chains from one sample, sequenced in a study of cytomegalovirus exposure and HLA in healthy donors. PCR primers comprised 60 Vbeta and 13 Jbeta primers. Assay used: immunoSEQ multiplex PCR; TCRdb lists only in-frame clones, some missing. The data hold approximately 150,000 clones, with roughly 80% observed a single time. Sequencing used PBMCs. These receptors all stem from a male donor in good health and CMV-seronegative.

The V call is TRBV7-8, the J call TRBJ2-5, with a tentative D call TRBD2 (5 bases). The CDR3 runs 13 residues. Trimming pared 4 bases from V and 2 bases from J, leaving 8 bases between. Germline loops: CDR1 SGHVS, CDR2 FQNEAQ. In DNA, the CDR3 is TGTGCCAGCAGCTCGCTAGCTCAAGAGACCCAGTACTTC. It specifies CASSSLAQETQYF. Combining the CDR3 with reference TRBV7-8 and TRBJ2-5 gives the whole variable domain GAGVSQSPRYKVAKRGQDVALRCDPISGHVSLFWYQQALGQGPEFLTYFQNEAQLDKSGLPSDRFFAERPEGSVSTLKIQRTQQEDSAVYLCASSSLAQETQYFGPGTRLLVL.

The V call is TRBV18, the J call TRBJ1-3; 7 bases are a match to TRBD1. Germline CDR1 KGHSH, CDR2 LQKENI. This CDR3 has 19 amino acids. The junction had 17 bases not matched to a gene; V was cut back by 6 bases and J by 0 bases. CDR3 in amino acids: CASSQRDRASEISGNTIYF. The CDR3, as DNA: TGTGCCAGCTCCCAGAGGGACAGAGCATCCGAAATCTCTGGAAACACCATATATTTT.

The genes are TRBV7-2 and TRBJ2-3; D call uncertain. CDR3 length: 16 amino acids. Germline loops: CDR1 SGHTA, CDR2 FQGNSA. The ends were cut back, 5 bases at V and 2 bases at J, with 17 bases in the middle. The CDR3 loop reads CASSLLLSETTDTQYF. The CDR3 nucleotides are TGTGCCAGCAGCCTCCTACTAAGCGAAACCACAGATACGCAGTATTTT.

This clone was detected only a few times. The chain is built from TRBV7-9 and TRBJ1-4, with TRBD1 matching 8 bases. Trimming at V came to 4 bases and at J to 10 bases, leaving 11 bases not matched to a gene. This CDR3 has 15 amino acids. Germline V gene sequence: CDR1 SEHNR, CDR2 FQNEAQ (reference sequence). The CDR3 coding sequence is TGTGCCAGCAGCTCCCCGGACAGGGTATACGGAAAACTGTTTTTT. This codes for CASSSPDRVYGKLFF.

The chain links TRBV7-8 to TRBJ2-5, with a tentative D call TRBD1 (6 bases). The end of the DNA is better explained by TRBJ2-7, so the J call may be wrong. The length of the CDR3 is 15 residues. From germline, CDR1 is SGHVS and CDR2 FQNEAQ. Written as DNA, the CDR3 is TGTGCCAGCAGCTTGTCGACAGGAGTCCTCTACGAGCAGTACTTC. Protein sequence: CASSLSTGVLYEQYF.

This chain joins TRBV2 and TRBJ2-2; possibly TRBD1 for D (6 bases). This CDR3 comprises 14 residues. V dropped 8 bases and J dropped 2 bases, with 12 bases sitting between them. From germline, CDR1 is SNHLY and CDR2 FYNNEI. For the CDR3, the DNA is TGTGCCAGCCTAAGGGGGTCCAACACCGGGGAGCTGTTTTTT. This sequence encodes CASLRGSNTGELFF.

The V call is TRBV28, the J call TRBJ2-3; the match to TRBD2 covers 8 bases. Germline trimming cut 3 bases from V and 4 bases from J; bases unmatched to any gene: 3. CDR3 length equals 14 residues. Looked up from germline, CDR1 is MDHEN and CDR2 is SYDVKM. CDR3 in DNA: TGTGCCAGCAGTTTTAGCGGGGCCCCAGATACGCAGTATTTT. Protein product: CASSFSGAPDTQYF.

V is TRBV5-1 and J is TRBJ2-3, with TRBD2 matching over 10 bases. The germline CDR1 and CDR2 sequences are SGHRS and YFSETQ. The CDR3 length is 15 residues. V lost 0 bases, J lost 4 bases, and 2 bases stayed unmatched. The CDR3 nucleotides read TGCGCCAGCAGCTTGGAGGGGACTAGCGCAGATACGCAGTATTTT. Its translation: CASSLEGTSADTQYF.

The CDR3: CASSYSGGSNSPLHF. The CDR3 DNA is TGTGCCAGCAGTTACTCGGGGGGAAGCAATTCACCCCTCCACTTT. The chain recombines TRBV6-6 with TRBJ1-6; D is perhaps TRBD1 (5 bases). The CDR3 spans 15 residues. Per the germline V gene, CDR1 is MNHNY and CDR2 is SVGAGI (reference sequence). The V and J ends lost 0 bases and 7 bases respectively, with 10 bases between them.

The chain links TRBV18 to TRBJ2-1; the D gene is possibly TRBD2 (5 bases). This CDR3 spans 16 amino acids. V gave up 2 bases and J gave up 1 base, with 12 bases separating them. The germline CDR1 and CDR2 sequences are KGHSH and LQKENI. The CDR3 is CASSPGVGASYNEQFF. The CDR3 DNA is TGTGCCAGCTCACCAGGGGTGGGAGCATCCTACAATGAGCAGTTCTTC.

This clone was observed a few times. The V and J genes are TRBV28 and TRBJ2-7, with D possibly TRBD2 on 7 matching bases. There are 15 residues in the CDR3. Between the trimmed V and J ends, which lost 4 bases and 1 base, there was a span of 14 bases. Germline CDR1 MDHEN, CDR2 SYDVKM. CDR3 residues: CASSSPGGHSYEQYF. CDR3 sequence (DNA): TGTGCCAGCAGTTCCCCGGGGGGCCATTCCTACGAGCAGTACTTC.

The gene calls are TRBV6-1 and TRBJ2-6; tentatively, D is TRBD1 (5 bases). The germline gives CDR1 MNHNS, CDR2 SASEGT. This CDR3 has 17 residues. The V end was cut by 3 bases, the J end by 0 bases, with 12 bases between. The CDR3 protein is CASSDDRILSGANVLTF. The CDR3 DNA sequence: TGTGCCAGCAGTGACGACAGAATACTCTCTGGGGCCAACGTCCTGACTTTC.

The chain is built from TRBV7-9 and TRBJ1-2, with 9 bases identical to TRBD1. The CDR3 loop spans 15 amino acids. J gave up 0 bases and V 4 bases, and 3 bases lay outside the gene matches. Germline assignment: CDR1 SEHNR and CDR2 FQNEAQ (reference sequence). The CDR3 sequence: CASSYGDRANYGYTF. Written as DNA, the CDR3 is TGTGCCAGCAGCTATGGGGACAGGGCTAACTATGGCTACACCTTC.

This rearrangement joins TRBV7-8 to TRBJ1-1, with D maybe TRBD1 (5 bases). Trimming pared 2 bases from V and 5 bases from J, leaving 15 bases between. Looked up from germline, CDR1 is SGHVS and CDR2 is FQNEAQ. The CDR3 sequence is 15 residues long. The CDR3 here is CASSLTGRVVTEAFF. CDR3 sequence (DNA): TGTGCCAGCAGCTTAACGGGCAGGGTAGTAACTGAAGCTTTCTTT. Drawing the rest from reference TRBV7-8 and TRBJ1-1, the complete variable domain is GAGVSQSPRYKVAKRGQDVALRCDPISGHVSLFWYQQALGQGPEFLTYFQNEAQLDKSGLPSDRFFAERPEGSVSTLKIQRTQQEDSAVYLCASSLTGRVVTEAFFGQGTRLTVV.

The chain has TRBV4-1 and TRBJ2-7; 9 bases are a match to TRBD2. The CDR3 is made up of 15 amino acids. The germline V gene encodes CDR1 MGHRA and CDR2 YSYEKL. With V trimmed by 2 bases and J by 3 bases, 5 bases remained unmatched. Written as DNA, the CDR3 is TGCGCCAGCAGCCAACAAGGCGGGAGGGGCTACGAGCAGTACTTC. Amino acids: CASSQQGGRGYEQYF.

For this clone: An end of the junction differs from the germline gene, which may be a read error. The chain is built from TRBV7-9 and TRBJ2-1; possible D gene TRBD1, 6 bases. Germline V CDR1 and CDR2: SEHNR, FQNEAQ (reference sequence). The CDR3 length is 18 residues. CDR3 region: CSSSLPDILRDKYNEQFF. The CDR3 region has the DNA TGTTCCAGCAGCCTACCCGACATACTCCGGGACAAATACAATGAGCAGTTCTTC.

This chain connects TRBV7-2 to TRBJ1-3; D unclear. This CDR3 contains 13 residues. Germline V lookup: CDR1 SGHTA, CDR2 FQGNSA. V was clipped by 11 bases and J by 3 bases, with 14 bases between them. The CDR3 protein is CAGGTFDGNTIYF. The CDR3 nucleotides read TGTGCCGGAGGCACGTTTGATGGAAACACCATATATTTT.

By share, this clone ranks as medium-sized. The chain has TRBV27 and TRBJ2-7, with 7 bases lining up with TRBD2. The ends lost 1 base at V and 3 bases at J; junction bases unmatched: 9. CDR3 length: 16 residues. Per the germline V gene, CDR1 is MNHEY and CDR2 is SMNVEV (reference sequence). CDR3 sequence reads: CASSLLGGGWGYEQYF. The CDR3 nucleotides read TGTGCCAGCAGTTTATTGGGCGGGGGATGGGGCTACGAGCAGTACTTC.

The CDR3 DNA reads TGTGCCAGCTCACCAAATCAGGGCACAGATACGCAGTATTTT. Its protein is CASSPNQGTDTQYF. The V and J genes are TRBV18 and TRBJ2-3; D call uncertain. The CDR3 runs 14 residues. Germline CDR1 KGHSH, CDR2 LQKENI. V lost 2 bases and J lost 1, with 7 bases in between.

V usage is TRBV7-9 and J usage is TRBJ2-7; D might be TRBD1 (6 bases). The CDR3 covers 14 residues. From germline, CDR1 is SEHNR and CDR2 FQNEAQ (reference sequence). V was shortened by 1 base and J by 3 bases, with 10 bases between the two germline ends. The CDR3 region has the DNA TGTGCCAGCAGCTTAGTGAGCAGGGGCTACGAGCAGTACTTC. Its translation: CASSLVSRGYEQYF.

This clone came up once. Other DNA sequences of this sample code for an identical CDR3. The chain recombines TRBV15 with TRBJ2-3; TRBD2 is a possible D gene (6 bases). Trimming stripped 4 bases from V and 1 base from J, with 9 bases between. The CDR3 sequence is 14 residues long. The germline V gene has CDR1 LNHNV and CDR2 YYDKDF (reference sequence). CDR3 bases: TGTGCCACCAGCATCGGGAGACGCACAGATACGCAGTATTTT. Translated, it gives CATSIGRRTDTQYF.

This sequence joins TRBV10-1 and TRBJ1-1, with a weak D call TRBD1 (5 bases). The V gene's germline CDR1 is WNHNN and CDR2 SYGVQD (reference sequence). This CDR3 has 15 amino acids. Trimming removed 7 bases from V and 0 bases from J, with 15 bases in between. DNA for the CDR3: TGCGCCAGCAACTTCAGACAGTCCATGAACACTGAAGCTTTCTTT. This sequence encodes CASNFRQSMNTEAFF.

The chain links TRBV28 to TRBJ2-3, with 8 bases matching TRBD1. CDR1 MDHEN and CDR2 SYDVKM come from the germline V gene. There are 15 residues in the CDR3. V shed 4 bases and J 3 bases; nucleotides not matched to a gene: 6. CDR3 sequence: CASSWRTGKTDTQYF. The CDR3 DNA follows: TGTGCCAGCAGTTGGCGGACAGGGAAGACAGATACGCAGTATTTT. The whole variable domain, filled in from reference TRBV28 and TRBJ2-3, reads DVKVTQSSRYLVKRTGEKVFLECVQDMDHENMFWYRQDPGLGLRLIYFSYDVKMKEKGDIPEGYSVSREKKERFSLILESASTNQTSMYLCASSWRTGKTDTQYFGPGTRLTVL.

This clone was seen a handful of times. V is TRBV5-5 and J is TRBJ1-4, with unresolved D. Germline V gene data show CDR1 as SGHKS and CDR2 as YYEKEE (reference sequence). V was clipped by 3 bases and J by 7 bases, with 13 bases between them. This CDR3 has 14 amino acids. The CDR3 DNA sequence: TGTGCCAGCAGCTCGGCGACTCGGGGTGAAAAACTGTTTTTT. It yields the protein CASSSATRGEKLFF.

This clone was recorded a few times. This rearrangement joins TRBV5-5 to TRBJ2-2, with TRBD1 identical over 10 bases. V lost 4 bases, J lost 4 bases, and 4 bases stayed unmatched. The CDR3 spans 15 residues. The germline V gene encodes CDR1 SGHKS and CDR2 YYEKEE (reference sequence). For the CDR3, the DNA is TGTGCCAGCAGCCCAGGGACAGGGGCCACCGGGGAGCTGTTTTTT. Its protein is CASSPGTGATGELFF.

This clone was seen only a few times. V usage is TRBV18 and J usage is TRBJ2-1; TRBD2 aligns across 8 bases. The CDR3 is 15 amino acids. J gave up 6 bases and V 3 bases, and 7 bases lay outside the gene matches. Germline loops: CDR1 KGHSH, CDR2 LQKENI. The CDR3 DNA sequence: TGTGCCAGCTCACCCACCGGGACTAGACCCAATGAGCAGTTCTTC. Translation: CASSPTGTRPNEQFF.

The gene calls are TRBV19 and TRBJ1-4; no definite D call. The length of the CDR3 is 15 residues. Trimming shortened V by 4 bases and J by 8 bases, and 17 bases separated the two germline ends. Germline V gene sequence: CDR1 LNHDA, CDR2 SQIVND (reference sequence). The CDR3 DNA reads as TGTGCCAGTAGTACCCCCCCGGACTCCAGGGAAAAACTGTTTTTT. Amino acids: CASSTPPDSREKLFF. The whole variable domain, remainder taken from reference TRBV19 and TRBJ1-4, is DGGITQSPKYLFRKEGQNVTLSCEQNLNHDAMYWYRQDPGQGLRLIYYSQIVNDFQKGDIAEGYSVSREKKESFPLTVTSAQKNPTAFYLCASSTPPDSREKLFFGSGTQLSVL.